This T cell receptor beta chain was recorded in a study of shared clonotypes between healthy human individuals. Study-level results: Larger estimated richness was generally recorded for naive subsets relative to memory subsets.

Method: immunoSEQ multiplex PCR; TCRdb's copy keeps in-frame clones and lacks some. The profile shows approximately 530,000 clones, more than 95% of them singletons. The V end lost 4 bases, the J end lost 0 bases, and 12 bases lay between the germline ends. CDR3 size: 15 residues. Looked up from germline, CDR1 is MGHRA and CDR2 is YSYEKL. Donors, healthy HIV-negative adults, lacked recent acute infections or vaccinations. Comments on this clone: The target antigen is unknown.

Sequencing used naive CD4+ T cells sorted from blood. Described subset: CD45RA+ positively selected. The chain couples TRBV4-1 to TRBJ1-2; the D gene is possibly TRBD1 (5 bases). The TCR originated in a woman aged 30 to 39 in good health. The CDR3 nucleotides are TGCGCCAGCAGCCTACCGGGACGGACTAACTATGGCTACACCTTC. Translation gives CASSLPGRTNYGYTF.